This is a list of T cell receptor beta chains from one sample in a study of control samples from healthy donors and cancer patients. The table came from immunoSEQ multiplex PCR; TCRdb's copy has only in-frame clones and leaves some out. The data hold roughly 190,000 clones, with about nine tenths observed a single time. The specimen was blood. These receptors were taken from a young man in good health. The CDR3 runs from the conserved cysteine through the conserved F or W. D genes are given only for firm matches. Size tells how often a clone was seen (once, few, many) or the class of an expanded clone, and some rows leave it out.

J gene,CDR3 length,clone size,V gene,D gene,CDR3 DNA,CDR3 protein
TRBJ1-2,16,-,TRBV19,TRBD1,TGTGCCAGTAGTATACGACAGGGATCAATTAACTATGGCTACACCTTC,CASSIRQGSINYGYTF
TRBJ2-4,14,-,TRBV6-5,-,TGTGCCAGCGGTCCCCCGGGATTCAAAAACATTCAGTACTTC,CASGPPGFKNIQYF
TRBJ2-3,15,-,TRBV5-4,-,TGTGCCAGCAGCAGAACTCCCGAGTTCACAGATACGCAGTATTTT,CASSRTPEFTDTQYF
TRBJ1-2,14,-,TRBV7-8,-,TGTGCCAGCAGCACCCGAGGGAACGTCTATGGCTACACCTTC,CASSTRGNVYGYTF
TRBJ1-2,16,-,TRBV7-9,TRBD1,TGTGCCAGCAGAAACTCCGGGACAGGGTTATCGTATGGCTACACCTTC,CASRNSGTGLSYGYTF
TRBJ1-3,15,once,TRBV28,TRBD1,TGTGCCAGCGAAACGGGACAGAGGACTGGAAACACCATATATTTT,CASETGQRTGNTIYF
TRBJ1-5,14,-,TRBV30,-,TGTGCCTGGAGCCAGGGAAATAGCAATCAGCCCCAGCATTTT,CAWSQGNSNQPQHF
TRBJ1-5,15,-,TRBV7-2,TRBD1,TGTGCCAGCAGCACTCAGGGGGTAAGCAATCAGCCCCAGCATTTT,CASSTQGVSNQPQHF
TRBJ2-7,14,-,TRBV5-1,TRBD1,TGCGCCAGCAGCTCAACAGGGGGCTTGTACGAGCAGTACTTC,CASSSTGGLYEQYF
TRBJ1-1,11,-,TRBV29-1,-,TGCAGCCCAGAGGTAGGGGCGGAGGCTTTCTTT,CSPEVGAEAFF
TRBJ2-3,17,-,TRBV2,TRBD2,TGTGCCAGCAGTGAATCCCGGCTTAGCGGGGGGCCAGATACGCAGTATTTT,CASSESRLSGGPDTQYF
TRBJ2-3,15,-,TRBV5-1,-,TGCGCCAGCAGCTTGGGGCGGGGGCGAGAAGATACGCAGTATTTT,CASSLGRGREDTQYF
TRBJ1-1,16,once,TRBV7-9,-,TGTGCCAGCAGCTTATCCATTTACGGGTTACCCACTGAAGCTTTCTTT,CASSLSIYGLPTEAFF
TRBJ1-6,14,-,TRBV4-2,-,TGTGCCAGCAGCATTACGATAAGGAATTCACCCCTCCACTTT,CASSITIRNSPLHF
TRBJ1-5,13,-,TRBV29-1,TRBD1,TGCAGCGTAGACAGGGGGCGCGGACAGCCCCAGCATTTT,CSVDRGRGQPQHF
TRBJ1-2,13,-,TRBV7-9,TRBD1,TGTGCCAGCAGCAGGACAGGAAACTATGGCTACACCTTC,CASSRTGNYGYTF
TRBJ2-1,13,-,TRBV9,-,TGTGCCAGCAGCGCTACAGGGTACAATGAGCAGTTCTTC,CASSATGYNEQFF
TRBJ1-5,13,-,TRBV27,-,TGTGCCAGCAGCAGCTCGACCAATCAGCCCCAGCATTTT,CASSSSTNQPQHF
TRBJ1-1,15,once,TRBV12-5,TRBD1,TGTGCTAGTGACACCGGGACAGAATTAAACACTGAAGCTTTCTTT,CASDTGTELNTEAFF
TRBJ2-3,19,-,TRBV7-8,TRBD1,TGTGCCAGCAGCGTAGGACAGGGCTTGAAAGTGCCTAGCACAGATACGCAGTATTTT,CASSVGQGLKVPSTDTQYF
TRBJ2-7,13,-,TRBV30,-,TGTGCCTGGGGGACGGCGAGCTCCTACGAGCAGTACTTC,CAWGTASSYEQYF
TRBJ2-7,16,-,TRBV12-5,TRBD1,TGTGCTAGTGGTTTGTGGCCCGGGACAGGGAACTACGAGCAGTACTTC,CASGLWPGTGNYEQYF
TRBJ1-2,15,once,TRBV29-1,TRBD1,TGCAGCGTTGACCCTACAGGGGGCGCGATAGACGGCTACACCTTC,CSVDPTGGAIDGYTF
TRBJ2-2,15,-,TRBV13,-,TGTGCCAGCAGCTTAAGGATCTCCATAGCCGGGGAGCTATTTTTT,CASSLRISIAGELFF
TRBJ2-7,15,-,TRBV28,TRBD2,TGTGCCAGCAACAGCCCTAGCGGGGGGCCTCGAGAGCAGTACTTC,CASNSPSGGPREQYF
TRBJ2-7,14,-,TRBV7-2,-,TGTGCCAGCAGCTTAGTGGGACACCCCTACGAGCAGTACTTC,CASSLVGHPYEQYF
TRBJ1-6,16,-,TRBV19,-,TGTGCCAGTAGTATAGAAGGGACCCGAGGAGGATTCGCCCTCCACTTT,CASSIEGTRGGFALHF
TRBJ2-3,15,-,TRBV3-1/TRBV3-2,TRBD2,TGTGCCAGCAGCGTGACTAGCGGGTATGGAGATACGCAGTATTTT,CASSVTSGYGDTQYF
TRBJ1-1,12,-,TRBV2,-,TGTGCCAGCAGTGCTCAGAACACTGAAGCTTTCTTT,CASSAQNTEAFF